This TCR beta chain was captured by sequencing in a study of blood T cell repertoires in COVID-19. CDR3 length equals 15 residues. The assay was immunoSEQ multiplex PCR, and TCRdb's table has in-frame clones only and misses some. Among 150,000 to 200,000 clones listed, about 83% were seen once. Sequencing was performed on peripheral blood. This chain joins TRBV21-1 and TRBJ1-5; TRBD1 is the table's D call, not checked against the DNA. TRBV21-1 is described as a pseudogene. This receptor was obtained from a man between 18 and 29 years old with active or convalescent COVID-19. The CDR3 sequence: CASSMGTGPNQPQHF. CDR3 sequence (DNA): TGTGCCAGCAGCATGGGGACAGGGCCCAATCAGCCCCAGCATTTT.